This TCR beta chain was obtained from a study of read filtering for tumor transcriptome and immune sequencing. At the level of the study: Patients were approximately 18 male and approximately 15 female, mean age roughly 70 years, range about 40 to 85. Study outcomes and limitations: Single-read clonotypes: roughly 80% of IR-seq clonotypes (roughly 4% of reads), 74.6% of RNA-seq clonotypes (44.6% of reads). Compared with RNA-seq, IR-seq gave much higher clonotype depth and reliability.

Ten or more counts support this clonotype. The antigen is undetermined. Every patient had bone marrow sampled while the disease was active. Trimming cost V 4 bases and J 7 bases; bases outside gene matches: 4. The CDR3 spans 14 residues. Per the germline V gene, CDR1 is MDHEN and CDR2 is SYDVKM. Molecular barcoded adaptors covering alpha/delta and beta/gamma chains were used on around 370 ng RNA. TCRdb redid the calling of the reads with MiXCR, one entry per CDR3 protein. The sample carries approximately 90,000 distinct CDR3 sequences, approximately 13% recorded once. What was sequenced was a population of CD138-negative cells sorted from bone marrow. This chain joins TRBV28 and TRBJ1-2, with 12 nucleotides matching TRBD1. The TCR sequence derives from a donor over 35 with multiple myeloma. The CDR3 reads CASSSPGQGAGYTF. The DNA for the CDR3 is TGTGCCAGCAGTTCTCCGGGACAGGGGGCTGGCTACACCTTC.